This is a list of T cell receptor beta chains from one sample in a study of neurological immune-mediated disorders. TCRdb re-analysed the 5' RACE reads in MiXCR, keeping a single row per CDR3 protein. The sample lists over 25,000 distinct CDR3 sequences, under 30% occurring once. The sample consisted of CD4+ T cells from blood. The receptor set was obtained from a man aged 50-60 years with HTLV-1-associated myelopathy (HAM/TSP). Both conserved end residues are part of each CDR3. Each record gives: clone size, J gene, V gene, D gene, CDR3 protein, CDR3 DNA. The D gene is left open where the match is weak. A row's size may be missing; if present it is once, few, many or a size class.

clone_size: many
j_call: TRBJ1-6
v_call: TRBV18
d_call: .
cdr3_aa: CASSPADRTLHF
cdr3_nt: TGTGCCAGCTCACCGGCCGATAGGACCCTCCACTTT

clone_size: many
j_call: TRBJ2-3
v_call: TRBV20-1
d_call: .
cdr3_aa: CSASRGITDTQYF
cdr3_nt: TGCAGTGCTAGTCGAGGGATCACAGATACGCAGTATTTT

clone_size: .
j_call: TRBJ2-7
v_call: TRBV5-1
d_call: TRBD1
cdr3_aa: CASSLAAGTGLNEQYF
cdr3_nt: TGCGCCAGCAGCTTGGCCGCCGGGACAGGGTTGAACGAGCAGTACTTC

clone_size: many
j_call: TRBJ1-1
v_call: TRBV14
d_call: .
cdr3_aa: CASSQGGPGYTEAFF
cdr3_nt: TGTGCCAGCAGCCAGGGGGGTCCGGGGTACACTGAAGCTTTCTTT

clone_size: many
j_call: TRBJ2-2
v_call: TRBV4-2
d_call: TRBD1
cdr3_aa: CASSPFGTGGTGELFF
cdr3_nt: TGTGCCAGCAGCCCTTTCGGGACAGGGGGCACCGGGGAGCTGTTTTTT

clone_size: many
j_call: TRBJ2-1
v_call: TRBV29-1
d_call: TRBD1
cdr3_aa: CSVGQGAYNEQFF
cdr3_nt: TGCAGCGTTGGACAGGGGGCTTACAATGAGCAGTTCTTC

clone_size: many
j_call: TRBJ2-1
v_call: TRBV4-2
d_call: TRBD2
cdr3_aa: CASSQVGLGSEQFF
cdr3_nt: TGTGCCAGCAGCCAAGTGGGACTAGGCAGTGAGCAGTTCTTC

clone_size: .
j_call: TRBJ1-5
v_call: TRBV12-3/TRBV12-4
d_call: .
cdr3_aa: CASRAGDNQPQHF
cdr3_nt: TGTGCCAGCAGGGCAGGGGACAATCAGCCCCAGCATTTT

clone_size: .
j_call: TRBJ2-7
v_call: TRBV20-1
d_call: .
cdr3_aa: CSAQGHNGEQYF
cdr3_nt: TGCAGTGCCCAGGGCCACAATGGGGAGCAGTACTTC

clone_size: many
j_call: TRBJ1-6
v_call: TRBV7-9
d_call: TRBD1
cdr3_aa: CASSVTAGTGHSPLHF
cdr3_nt: TGTGCCAGCAGCGTTACCGCCGGGACAGGGCACTCACCCCTCCACTTT

clone_size: many
j_call: TRBJ2-1
v_call: TRBV7-2
d_call: .
cdr3_aa: CASSLGHNEQFF
cdr3_nt: TGTGCCAGCAGCTTAGGCCACAATGAGCAGTTCTTC

clone_size: many
j_call: TRBJ1-2
v_call: TRBV5-1
d_call: .
cdr3_aa: CASSWIGELDGYTF
cdr3_nt: TGCGCCAGCAGCTGGATCGGGGAATTGGATGGCTACACCTTC

clone_size: many
j_call: TRBJ2-6
v_call: TRBV5-1
d_call: .
cdr3_aa: CASSLDALSGANVLTF
cdr3_nt: TGCGCCAGCAGCTTGGATGCACTCTCTGGGGCCAACGTCCTGACTTTC

clone_size: many
j_call: TRBJ1-2
v_call: TRBV6-2/TRBV6-3
d_call: .
cdr3_aa: CASSYAGLLVKFYGYTF
cdr3_nt: TGTGCCAGCAGTTACGCGGGGCTACTAGTAAAATTCTATGGCTACACCTTC

clone_size: many
j_call: TRBJ2-3
v_call: TRBV20-1
d_call: TRBD2
cdr3_aa: CSAPSGSTDTQYF
cdr3_nt: TGCAGTGCTCCTAGCGGGAGCACAGATACGCAGTATTTT

clone_size: many
j_call: TRBJ2-3
v_call: TRBV3-1
d_call: .
cdr3_aa: CASKATQEDTQYF
cdr3_nt: TGTGCCAGCAAAGCGACCCAAGAAGATACGCAGTATTTT

clone_size: many
j_call: TRBJ2-2
v_call: TRBV6-6
d_call: .
cdr3_aa: CASSYAARELFF
cdr3_nt: TGTGCCAGCAGTTATGCGGCGAGGGAGCTGTTTTTT